This TCR beta chain was identified during a study of T cell responses to AZD1222 COVID-19 vaccine (dated by TCRdb to the early 2020s). About the investigation overall: AZD1222 recipients with second doses at about 4 weeks or about 12 weeks were pooled, because spike-specific TCR depth and breadth did not differ between schedules. TCR sequencing covered some 240 trial participants: around 210 given two doses of AZD1222 and some 25 given two doses of MenACWY control vaccine. Trial participants were enrolled by age into 18-55, 56-69 and 70-plus year subgroups, with around 150, 28 and 57 TCR-sequenced participants respectively.

The time point tag for this specimen amounts to: baseline before first vaccination. Samples from vaccinated people were obtained from the UK trials COV001 and COV002, which included a single-blind randomized controlled phase 2/3 trial of AZD1222 (ChAdOx1 nCoV-19) in healthy adults. Trial participant PBMC samples were collected at day 0 and day 28 after the second dose for TCRbeta chain sequencing. The CDR3 regions of human TCRbeta chains were subjected to immunosequencing. From the authors' description of their analysis: TCRs in the repertoires were compared against a reference library of SARS-CoV-2-specific TCRs that had been generated with the MIRA antigen-specificity platform. Breadth was defined as the fraction of unique TCRs that were SARS-CoV-2-associated, and depth was defined as the fraction of total T cells that were SARS-CoV-2-associated. Using the MIRA data, each spike-specific TCR was mapped to the spike region that the TCR reacts to and placed in a CD4 or CD8 class. Log10-transformed breadth and depth values were compared by one-way ANOVA with Sidak's multiple comparisons tests. Held by TCRdb, this immuneACCESS table contains in-frame sequences only and omits some clones. Under half of the omission traces to an unresolved V gene where checked; the cause of the rest is unknown. That table gives V, J and clone size, and the DNA gave D and trimming. Recorded for this sample are about 110,000 clones; 88% of them occurred a single time. About 9.7% of the sample is held by the ten biggest clonotypes.

The junction shows trimming of 5 bases on V and 3 bases on J, plus 14 bases between the germline ends. From the cysteine through the phenylalanine, the CDR3 covers 15 amino acids. The only DNA kept is the CDR3, 45 bases in frame from the first base. CDR1 and CDR2, looked up from the germline V gene (reference sequence), are SEHNR and FQNEAQ. Regarding this clone: Its specific antigen is unknown. Qualities for individual bases were not recorded, and no much larger clone is one base off.

Points the paper makes about the study in general: Because no samples from the day 14 peak response were available, repertoires could be characterized only after the peak T cell response. The 56-69-year group was small, and its depth increase did not reach significance, likely because of low power. A significant rise in spike-specific TCR breadth and depth was observed after two AZD1222 doses relative to day 0 and relative to MenACWY recipients. Reportedly, almost half of the unique spike-specific TCRs recognized epitopes lying outside the regions that are mutated in the B.1.351 and B.1.1.7 variants. Conclusions about previously exposed vaccinees are limited, since just a handful of AZD1222 recipients were seropositive for SARS-CoV-2 at baseline. CD4 TCRs associated with the vaccine covered the entire spike protein, and the dominant responses were in regions 160-218 and 743-854. Participants were mostly white British and included more females than males, and it was suggested by the authors that clonal diversity may have been underestimated.

This clonotype originated in an adult in good health. The receptor chain draws on TRBV7-9 and TRBJ1-3; TRBD1 is a possible D gene, resting on 5 matching bases. Source: peripheral blood, taken on day 0 of AZD1222 vaccination. The base sequence is TGTGCCAGCAGCCCAAAGCTCAGGGTTGGAAACACCATATATTTT. It translates to CASSPKLRVGNTIYF.